This TCR beta chain was retrieved from a study of metastatic and nonmetastatic thyroid tumors. Overall study context: The authors compared repertoires across blood and tumor or nodule tissue from malignant and benign thyroid patients. Study-level findings and limits: According to reports, the diversity of TCR beta was significantly higher in malignant thyroid tumors than in benign nodules, and this held in both blood and tumor samples.

No treatment had been given to any patient before thyroid surgery. Per the authors' pipeline: CDR3 was compared across clinicopathological groups, and the resulting differences were used to build a distant-metastasis classifier for papillary thyroid cancer. TCRdb re-analyzed the PCR reads using MiXCR. The V and J calls and clone size are TCRdb's, not the authors'. This sample has some 64,000 clones, with about 4% found just once. The CDR3 covers 15 residues. V lost 3 bases, J lost 8 bases, and 17 bases lay in between. Regarding this clone: Its antigen is currently unknown.

The sample consisted of blood. The rearrangement joins TRBV12-3 or TRBV12-4 to TRBJ2-1; D might be TRBD1 or TRBD2, each matching 5 bases. The TCR was taken from a female donor with papillary thyroid cancer or a benign thyroid nodule (not recorded which). Some clones in this sample may be carry-over from other donors' samples. Written as DNA, the CDR3 is TGTGCCAGCAGTTTGCAGGGACGGAAAGTTTATGAGCAGTTCTTC. Its translation is CASSLQGRKVYEQFF.